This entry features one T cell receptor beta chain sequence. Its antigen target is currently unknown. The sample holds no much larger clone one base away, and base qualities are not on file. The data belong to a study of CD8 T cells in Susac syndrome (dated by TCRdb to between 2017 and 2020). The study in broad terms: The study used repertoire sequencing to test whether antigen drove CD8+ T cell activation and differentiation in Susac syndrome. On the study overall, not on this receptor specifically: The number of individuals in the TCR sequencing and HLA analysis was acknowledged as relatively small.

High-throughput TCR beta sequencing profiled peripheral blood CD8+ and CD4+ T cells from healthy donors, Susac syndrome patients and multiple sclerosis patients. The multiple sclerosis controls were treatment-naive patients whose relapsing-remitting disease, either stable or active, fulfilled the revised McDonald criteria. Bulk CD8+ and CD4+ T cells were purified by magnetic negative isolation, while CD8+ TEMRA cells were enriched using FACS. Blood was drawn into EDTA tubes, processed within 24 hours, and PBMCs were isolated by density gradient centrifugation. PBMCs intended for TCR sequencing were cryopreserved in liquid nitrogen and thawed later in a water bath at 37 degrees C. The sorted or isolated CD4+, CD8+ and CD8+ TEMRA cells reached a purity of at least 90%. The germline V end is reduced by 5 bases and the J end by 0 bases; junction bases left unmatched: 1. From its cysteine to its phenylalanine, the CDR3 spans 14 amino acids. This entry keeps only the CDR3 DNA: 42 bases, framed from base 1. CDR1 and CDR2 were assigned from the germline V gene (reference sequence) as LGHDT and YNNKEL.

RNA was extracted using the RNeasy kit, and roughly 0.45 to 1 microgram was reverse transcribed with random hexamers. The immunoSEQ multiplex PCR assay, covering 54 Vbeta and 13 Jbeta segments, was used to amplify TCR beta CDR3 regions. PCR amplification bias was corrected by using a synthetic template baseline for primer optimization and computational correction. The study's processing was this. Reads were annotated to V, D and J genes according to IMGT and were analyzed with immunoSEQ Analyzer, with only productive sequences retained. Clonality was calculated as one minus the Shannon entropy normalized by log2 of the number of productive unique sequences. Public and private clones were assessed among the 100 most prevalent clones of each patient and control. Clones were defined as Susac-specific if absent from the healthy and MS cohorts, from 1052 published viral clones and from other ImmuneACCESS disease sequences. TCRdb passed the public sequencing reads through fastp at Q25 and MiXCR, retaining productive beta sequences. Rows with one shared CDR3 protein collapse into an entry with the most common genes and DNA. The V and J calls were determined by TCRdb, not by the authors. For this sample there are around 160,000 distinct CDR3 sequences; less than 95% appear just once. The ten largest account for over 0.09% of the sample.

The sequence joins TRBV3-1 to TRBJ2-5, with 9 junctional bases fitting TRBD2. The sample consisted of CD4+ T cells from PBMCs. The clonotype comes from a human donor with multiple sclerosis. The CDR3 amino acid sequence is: CASSTSGYQETQYF. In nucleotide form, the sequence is TGTGCCAGCAGCACTAGCGGGTACCAAGAGACCCAGTACTTC.